This is a list of T cell receptor beta chains from one sample in a study of blood T cell repertoires in COVID-19. Here immunoSEQ multiplex PCR was the method, and the copy in TCRdb shows in-frame clones only, minus some. This table holds around 140,000 clones, 75% to 90% found once. The sample consisted of peripheral blood. These TCRs come from a woman in her 50s with acute or convalescent COVID-19. Each CDR3 is given with its conserved first and last residue. The order of the fields is D gene, V gene, clone size, J gene, CDR3 protein, CDR3 DNA. D genes are given only for firm matches. Clone size is stated in some rows and not others, as once, few, many or a class when expanded.

>TRBD2|TRBV5-6|few|TRBJ2-7
CASSWGLDVASGGTYEQYF
TGTGCCAGCAGCTGGGGGTTGGATGTGGCTAGCGGGGGCACCTACGAGCAGTACTTC
>TRBD2|TRBV29-1|NA|TRBJ2-3
CSVTTGTTTDTQYF
TGCAGCGTCACGACCGGGACTACCACAGATACGCAGTATTTT
>NA|TRBV29-1|NA|TRBJ1-5
CSISTGVNQPQHF
TGCAGCATCTCAACAGGAGTCAATCAGCCCCAGCATTTT
>NA|TRBV6-2/TRBV6-3|NA|TRBJ2-5
CASSQTLKETQYF
TGTGCCAGCAGTCAGACTCTCAAAGAGACCCAGTACTTC
>NA|TRBV5-4|few|TRBJ2-7
CASSLGSLAPDEQYF
TGTGCCAGCAGCCTGGGAAGCCTAGCACCGGACGAGCAGTACTTC
>NA|TRBV28|NA|TRBJ1-4
CASSLLGARKEKLFF
TGTGCCAGCAGTTTATTGGGGGCACGAAAAGAAAAACTGTTTTTT
>NA|TRBV7-2|NA|TRBJ2-7
CASSLRGEQYF
TGTGCCAGCAGCCTTCGAGGAGAGCAGTACTTC
>TRBD2|TRBV25-1|NA|TRBJ2-3
CASNLAGDTQYF
TGTGCCAGCAACTTAGCGGGGGATACGCAGTATTTT
>TRBD1|TRBV7-2|NA|TRBJ1-2
CASSWDSYGYTF
TGTGCCAGCAGCTGGGACAGCTATGGCTACACCTTC
>NA|TRBV6-5|NA|TRBJ2-2
CASSYGQGTLGELFF
TGTGCCAGCAGTTACGGCCAGGGCACCCTCGGGGAGCTGTTTTTT
>TRBD2|TRBV9|NA|TRBJ2-5
CASSVGGGQETQYF
TGTGCCAGCAGCGTAGGGGGGGGTCAAGAGACCCAGTACTTC
>TRBD2|TRBV19|NA|TRBJ2-5
CASSSLAGEGTQYF
TGTGCCAGTAGTTCACTAGCGGGAGAGGGGACCCAGTACTTC
>TRBD1|TRBV9|NA|TRBJ2-7
CASSVAGQGNYEQYF
TGTGCCAGCAGCGTCGCGGGACAGGGGAACTACGAGCAGTACTTC